Shown below are 25 T cell receptor beta chains from a single sample sequenced in a study of blood T cells in healthy people across ages. A sample-barcoded 5' primer and a J-beta primer mix were used in a second PCR of roughly 7 to 11 cycles. TCRdb recomputed calls from the 5' RACE reads with MiXCR, one row per CDR3 protein. In the table there are 650,000 to 950,000 distinct CDR3 sequences, about 42% of which are singletons. Sample: blood. These receptors were taken from a man aged 60-69 years in good health.

This chain joins TRBV20-1 and TRBJ1-1, with D maybe TRBD1 (5 bases). The V gene lost 4 bases and the J gene lost 6 bases, with 15 bases spanning the gap. Germline V gene lookup returns CDR1 DFQATT and CDR2 SNEGSKA (reference sequence). This CDR3 contains 13 residues. CDR3 sequence reads: CSANPGGEAEAFF. In DNA, the CDR3 is TGCAGTGCTAACCCGGGAGGGGAGGCTGAAGCTTTCTTT.

In its sample, this clonotype was seen many times. The CDR3, as DNA: TGCAGTGCTAGACAGGGGTCGGTATCCTATAATTCACCCCTCCACTTT. This translates into CSARQGSVSYNSPLHF. V is TRBV20-1 and J is TRBJ1-6; possible D gene TRBD1, 6 bases. V lost 2 bases and J lost 1, with 12 bases in between. Per germline, CDR1 DFQATT and CDR2 SNEGSKA (reference sequence). There are 16 residues in the CDR3.

This chain joins TRBV6-5 and TRBJ2-1; 9 nucleotides line up with TRBD1. The germline CDR1 and CDR2 sequences are MNHEY and SVGAGI. This CDR3 is 14 amino acids long. Trimming took 6 bases from V and 10 from J; bases not matched to a gene: 10. CDR3 residues: CASRRQQGAGEQFF. In DNA form, the CDR3 reads TGTGCCAGCAGGCGACAACAGGGGGCAGGAGAGCAGTTCTTC.

Many counts were recorded for this clonotype. The chain employs TRBV2 and TRBJ2-3; D uncertain. This CDR3 contains 15 residues. Germline-derived CDR1 and CDR2 are SNHLY and FYNNEI. Trimming took off 2 bases at V and 10 bases at J, with 19 bases between the two ends. The CDR3 sequence: CASSEIPSGPRAQYF. The CDR3 region has the DNA TGTGCCAGCAGTGAAATTCCGTCTGGGCCCCGAGCGCAGTATTTT.

The gene calls are TRBV29-1 and TRBJ2-3; 9 nucleotides line up with TRBD2. This CDR3 is 14 amino acids long. In germline, CDR1 is SQVTM, CDR2 ANQGSEA. V trimming: 4 bases; J trimming: 2 bases; junction bases outside the gene matches: 4. The CDR3 sequence: CSVGTSGYTDTQYF. DNA for the CDR3: TGCAGCGTTGGAACTAGCGGGTACACAGATACGCAGTATTTT.

This clonotype was observed a handful of times. The CDR3 reads CSASRGGGHYEQYF. CDR3 nucleotide sequence: TGCAGTGCTAGTAGAGGCGGGGGCCACTACGAGCAGTACTTC. V gene TRBV20-1 combines with J gene TRBJ2-7; possible D gene TRBD2, 7 bases. The CDR3 is made up of 14 amino acids. Germline V gene sequence: CDR1 DFQATT, CDR2 SNEGSKA (reference sequence). V lost 3 bases, J lost 3 bases, and 15 bases lay in between.

Only a few counts were recorded for this clonotype. CDR3 sequence (DNA): TGCGCCAGCAGCTTGGGGCCGGAGAACTATGGCTACACCTTC. Amino acid sequence: CASSLGPENYGYTF. This chain uses TRBV5-1 with TRBJ1-2, with D hard to call. The ends were cut back, 0 bases at V and 2 bases at J, with 8 bases in the middle. Germline CDR1 SGHRS, CDR2 YFSETQ. The CDR3 runs to 14 residues.

This sequence joins TRBV5-5 and TRBJ1-1; 7 nucleotides line up with TRBD1. The germline V gene encodes CDR1 SGHKS and CDR2 YYEKEE (reference sequence). This CDR3 spans 14 amino acids. Trimming at V came to 3 bases and at J to 1 base, leaving 3 bases not matched to a gene. As DNA, the CDR3 is TGTGCCAGCAGCTGGACAGGAGGGAACACTGAAGCTTTCTTT. Protein sequence: CASSWTGGNTEAFF.

The chain employs TRBV27 and TRBJ1-6; the match to TRBD1 covers 7 bases. V gave up 0 bases and J gave up 10 bases; unmatched junction bases: 12. Germline lookup yields CDR1 MNHEY and CDR2 SMNVEV (reference sequence). The CDR3 runs 17 residues. CDR3 protein: CASSLSYAGQFHSPLHF. The CDR3 DNA is TGTGCCAGCAGTTTATCGTACGCGGGACAGTTCCACTCACCCCTCCACTTT.

The chain uses TRBV2 and TRBJ2-5; TRBD1 matches at 9 bases. CDR1 SNHLY and CDR2 FYNNEI come from the germline V gene. V dropped 6 bases and J dropped 4; count of bases not matched to a gene: 9. This CDR3 is built from 15 residues. The CDR3 sequence: CASRTRTGVAETQYF. The CDR3 DNA is TGTGCCAGCAGGACCCGGACAGGGGTTGCAGAGACCCAGTACTTC.

This clonotype occurred a few times. This chain links TRBV11-2 with TRBJ1-2; D remains ambiguous. Germline assignment: CDR1 SGHAT and CDR2 FQNNGV. CDR3 length: 14 residues. Trimming left V 1 base short and J 3 bases short, with 9 bases between. The CDR3 region has the DNA TGTGCCAGCAGCTTAGGTTTCCGGGACTATGGCTACACCTTC. Amino acids: CASSLGFRDYGYTF.

V is TRBV11-3 and J is TRBJ2-7; 8 nucleotides agree with TRBD1. The V gene's germline CDR1 is SGHNT and CDR2 YENEEA. The V and J ends lost 5 bases and 4 bases, in that order; junction bases with no gene match: 13. This CDR3 has 16 residues. CDR3 DNA sequence: TGTGCCAGCAGCCCGCTGACAGGACAGGGTTCGTACGAGCAGTACTTC. It yields the protein CASSPLTGQGSYEQYF.

A single count supports this clonotype. The chain has TRBV11-3 and TRBJ2-5; 11 nucleotides agree with TRBD1. Germline CDR1 is SGHNT and CDR2 is YENEEA. Trimming removed 1 base from V and 2 bases from J; junction bases left unmatched: 6. CDR3 length equals 17 residues. The CDR3 loop reads CASSLASGTGGQETQYF. The CDR3 DNA reads TGTGCCAGCAGCTTAGCCTCCGGGACAGGGGGGCAAGAGACCCAGTACTTC.

Written as DNA, the CDR3 is TGTGCCAGCAGCCACCTCGGGGGATCTTTCGGGGAGCAGTACTTC. It translates to CASSHLGGSFGEQYF. The chain combines TRBV3-1 with TRBJ2-7; tentative D call: TRBD2 (6 bases). V was shortened by 3 bases and J by 7 bases, with 19 bases between the two germline ends. CDR3 length: 15 amino acids. The germline V gene encodes CDR1 LGHDT and CDR2 YNNKEL (reference sequence).

This sequence joins TRBV5-1 and TRBJ2-3; 11 bases are shared with TRBD1. Per germline, CDR1 SGHRS and CDR2 YFSETQ. Germline trimming cut 4 bases from V and 7 bases from J; bases unmatched to any gene: 11. The CDR3 contains 16 residues. CDR3: CASSLTTGQGGNTQYF. Written as DNA, the CDR3 is TGCGCCAGCAGCCTAACCACGGGACAGGGGGGGAATACGCAGTATTTT. The variable domain in full, with the rest retrieved from reference TRBV5-1 and TRBJ2-3, is KAGVTQTPRYLIKTRGQQVTLSCSPISGHRSVSWYQQTPGQGLQFLFEYFSETQRNKGNFPGRFSGRQFSNSRSEMNVSTLELGDSALYLCASSLTTGQGGNTQYFGPGTRLTVL.

The chain has TRBV9 and TRBJ2-5; D is perhaps TRBD1 (5 bases). CDR1 is SGDLS, CDR2 YYNGEE, per germline. The CDR3 has 13 amino acids. V lost 4 bases and J lost 11, with 18 bases in between. CDR3 in DNA: TGTGCCAGCAGCCCTAGGGGTGTTGACGGGCAGTACTTC. This gives the protein CASSPRGVDGQYF.

Only a few counts were recorded for this clonotype. The chain uses TRBV25-1 and TRBJ2-1; D is possibly TRBD1 (6 bases). Germline V CDR1 and CDR2: MGHDK, SYGVNS. Trimming left V 2 bases short and J 7 bases short, with 6 bases between. The CDR3 has 12 residues. CDR3 residues: CASSEQGNEQFF. The CDR3 nucleotides read TGTGCCAGCAGTGAACAGGGGAATGAGCAGTTCTTC.

The gene calls are TRBV10-1 and TRBJ1-1; a weak D match, TRBD1 (5 bases). Trimming pared 2 bases from V and 6 bases from J, leaving 16 bases between. The germline V gene has CDR1 WNHNN and CDR2 SYGVQD (reference sequence). The CDR3 totals 15 residues. The CDR3 DNA reads as TGCGCCAGCAGTGAGGCAAGGACAAGGAGGGCTGAAGCTTTCTTT. Translated, it gives CASSEARTRRAEAFF.

The CDR3, as DNA: TGCGCCAGCAGTGAGTCGTTAGCGGAAGAGACCCAGTACTTC. It translates to CASSESLAEETQYF. The chain joins TRBV10-1 to TRBJ2-5, with D maybe TRBD2 (6 bases). CDR3 length: 14 residues. The ends were cut back, 0 bases at V and 3 bases at J, with 8 bases in the middle. Germline V gives CDR1 WNHNN, CDR2 SYGVQD (reference sequence).

The rearrangement uses TRBV5-1 and TRBJ2-7; D is possibly TRBD1 or TRBD2 (5 bases each). Germline V CDR1 and CDR2: SGHRS, YFSETQ. The CDR3 has 14 amino acids. V shed 4 bases and J shed 4 bases, with 15 bases lying between them. The CDR3, as DNA: TGCGCCAGCAGCGCCGCCGGGACCCGGTACGAGCAGTACTTC. This sequence encodes CASSAAGTRYEQYF.

This CDR3 is CASSSIRGEQYF. The CDR3 DNA follows: TGTGCCAGCAGTTCCATTAGGGGTGAGCAGTACTTC. The rearrangement links TRBV7-2 to TRBJ2-5; weak D call: TRBD1 (5 bases). Germline assignment: CDR1 SGHTA and CDR2 FQGNSA. V gave up 6 bases and J gave up 11 bases, with 16 bases separating them. The length of the CDR3 is 12 residues.

The chain links TRBV14 to TRBJ2-1, with 7 bases fitting TRBD1. Trimming cost V 6 bases and J 9 bases; bases outside gene matches: 11. The CDR3 consists of 14 residues. Germline V gene data show CDR1 as SGHDN and CDR2 as FVKESK. The CDR3 sequence is CASSYRGSLTEQFF. The CDR3 DNA follows: TGTGCCAGCAGTTACAGGGGTTCGCTTACTGAGCAGTTCTTC.

Note on this clonotype: One junction end does not reproduce the germline sequence, and a read error may be involved. The chain carries TRBV6-2 or TRBV6-3 and TRBJ1-5; no firm D call. Germline values: CDR1 MNHEY, CDR2 SVGEGT. The CDR3 length is 12 residues. The DNA for the CDR3 is TGTGTCAGCAGCCGATTCGATCAGCCCCAGCATTTT. Translation gives CVSSRFDQPQHF.

The chain uses TRBV20-1 and TRBJ1-6; D call uncertain. This CDR3 has 14 amino acids. Trimming stripped 1 base from V and 7 bases from J, with 11 bases between. Germline assignment: CDR1 DFQATT and CDR2 SNEGSKA (reference sequence). CDR3 in amino acids: CSARVGLRNSPLHF. For the CDR3, the DNA is TGCAGTGCTAGAGTCGGACTTCGGAATTCACCCCTCCACTTT.

This clonotype was observed a few times. The chain recombines TRBV5-1 with TRBJ2-3; D uncertain. The CDR3 is made up of 19 amino acids. Germline V gives CDR1 SGHRS, CDR2 YFSETQ. The V gene lost 0 bases and the J gene lost 2 bases, with 22 bases spanning the gap. CDR3 DNA: TGCGCCAGCAGCTTGGCCGCGGCAGGCCAGTTATTAAACACAGATACGCAGTATTTT. Translation gives CASSLAAAGQLLNTDTQYF.